These 7 T cell receptor beta chains originate from one sample sequenced in a study of cytomegalovirus exposure and HLA in healthy donors. It was with 60 Vbeta and 13 Jbeta primers that the PCR ran. Sequencing was performed with immunoSEQ multiplex PCR; in TCRdb, only in-frame clones are kept and a portion is missing. The sample carries about 180,000 clones, roughly 80% recorded once. The sequenced material came from PBMCs. These receptor sequences come from a male donor in good health and CMV-seronegative.

This clone was observed a single time. V usage is TRBV18 and J usage is TRBJ1-6; 7 bases align to TRBD1. Germline V gives CDR1 KGHSH, CDR2 LQKENI. The CDR3 is 15 residues long. V was pared by 3 bases and J by 6 bases, with 5 bases of the junction left unmatched. The CDR3 DNA follows: TGTGCCAGCTCACCCTCGACAGGGACTAATTCACCCCTCCACTTT. Its translation: CASSPSTGTNSPLHF.

The V call is TRBV28, the J call TRBJ1-1; 10 nucleotides agree with TRBD1. The CDR3 length is 18 residues. Unmatched junction bases numbered 17, after V lost 6 bases and J lost 4 bases. From germline, CDR1 is MDHEN and CDR2 SYDVKM. CDR3 amino acids: CASSRSKRTGGGGTEAFF. In nucleotides, the CDR3 is TGTGCCAGCAGCCGAAGTAAACGGACAGGGGGAGGAGGCACTGAAGCTTTCTTT.

In this sample, this clone turned up once. V usage is TRBV27 and J usage is TRBJ1-2, with 11 bases that match TRBD1. Trimming took 10 bases from V and 6 from J; bases not matched to a gene: 7. Germline-derived CDR1 and CDR2 are MNHEY and SMNVEV (reference sequence). The CDR3 loop spans 13 amino acids. In DNA, the CDR3 is TGTGCCACATCGGACAGGGGGCGTGATGGCTACACCTTC. This encodes CATSDRGRDGYTF.

The rearrangement uses TRBV7-6 and TRBJ2-5; weak D call: TRBD2 (6 bases). The germline gives CDR1 SGHVS, CDR2 FNYEAQ. Trimming stripped 5 bases from V and 7 bases from J, with 20 bases between. The CDR3 length is 15 residues. CDR3 nucleotides: TGTGCCAGCAGCCTGGACTACCAAAAACCAGGGACCCAGTACTTC. It specifies CASSLDYQKPGTQYF.

The CDR3 sequence: CASSRGGGNTEAFF. The CDR3 DNA reads as TGTGCCAGCAGCCGCGGGGGGGGGAACACTGAAGCTTTCTTT. This chain uses TRBV5-4 with TRBJ1-1, with D tentatively TRBD1 (5 bases). Germline V gene data show CDR1 as SGHNT and CDR2 as YYREEE (reference sequence). This CDR3 has 14 amino acids. V lost 4 bases to trimming and J lost 1 base, with 11 bases between them.

The chain joins TRBV7-6 to TRBJ2-5; 7 bases map to TRBD2. Germline loops: CDR1 SGHVS, CDR2 FNYEAQ. This CDR3 spans 16 amino acids. Trimming removed 2 bases from V and 2 bases from J; junction bases left unmatched: 8. The CDR3: CASSLSASGQQETQYF. DNA for the CDR3: TGTGCCAGCAGCTTATCCGCTAGCGGACAACAAGAGACCCAGTACTTC.

The chain uses TRBV5-6 and TRBJ1-2; a weak D match, TRBD1 (6 bases). Per the germline V gene, CDR1 is SGHDT and CDR2 is YYEEEE. The CDR3 totals 14 residues. V was cut by 4 bases and J by 0 bases, with 10 bases left in between. The CDR3 region is CASSGRGTNYGYTF. The DNA of the CDR3 is TGTGCCAGCAGCGGCAGGGGAACTAACTATGGCTACACCTTC.